Here is one TCR beta chain with its context. The clone's antigen remains unknown. Base qualities were left out, and no much larger clone turns up one base away. This entry is derived from a study of shared clonotypes between healthy human individuals (dated by TCRdb to the early 2020s). For context, the study as a whole: Three men and a couple of women, aged 18 to 49 years, made up the cohort. For each donor, CD4 naive and CD4 memory were each given three plates, CD8 naive was given two plates, and CD8 memory was given one plate. To increase sequencing depth and limit assay-specific biases, TCR repertoire library preparation and sequencing were carried out by different laboratories using diverse techniques. To estimate repertoire size and how much clonotype sharing occurs between individuals, the study deeply sequenced the blood TCR repertoires of five healthy adults. Between about 0.8 and 9 billion PBMCs per donor were obtained by leukapheresis. What the research found in general, with its limitations: Sharing across a few donors was observed for about 5% of naive CD4, 3% to 4% of naive CD8, about 2.3% of memory CD4, and approximately 0.41% of memory CD8 clonotypes. Even with the large sequencing depth, rarefaction of the sorted-subset datasets indicated that sequencing was incomplete. Sampling was restricted to blood, and TCR repertoires in tissues likely differ from the TCR repertoires found in blood. Compared with non-shared clonotypes, the clonotypes found in all four sorted-subset donors had higher generation probabilities. The genetic and exposure-history diversity represented was limited by the small number of donors. Larger estimated clonotype richness was generally found for naive subsets than for memory subsets. Pairwise subsampling indicated that sequencing depth was expected to affect the degree of clonotype sharing among donors.

Healthy HIV-negative adults with no recently reported acute infections or vaccinations were included as donors. All donors were Caucasian adults living in Nashville, Tennessee, USA. CD4+ T cells were enriched through magnetic negative selection, after which naive cells were positively selected on CD45RA and the remaining negative fraction served as the memory subset. Blood was obtained by leukapheresis, after which PBMCs were separated by Ficoll-Histopaque density gradient centrifugation and cryopreserved in liquid nitrogen vapor phase. Purity and quantity of every magnetically sorted T cell population were checked by analytical flow cytometry. Each sorted fraction had its genomic DNA isolated and then quantified by UV absorbance on a Nanodrop 2000c. Using the deep immunoSEQ assay, multiplex PCR amplified TCR CDR3 regions from genomic DNA. Extracted genomic DNA from each cell subset was spread evenly across all wells of several immunoSEQ 96-well plates, with each plate serving as a replicate. For sorted subsets, 200 to 250 ng genomic DNA, equal to tens of thousands of T cell genomes, was loaded into each replicate PCR. Purified libraries were measured with a Qubit 3.0 fluorometer, size-checked on a Bioanalyzer 2100, and measured again with the KAPA Library Quantification kit. Every immunoSEQ 96-well plate was sequenced on a separate single-read 150-cycle Illumina NextSeq 550 flow cell. Concerning the study's data processing: Because the immunoSEQ output held only junctional sequences and lacked quality scores, the filtering could not match the filtering applied to full-length reads. Sequences were annotated with PyIR, a Python wrapper for IgBLAST v1.9, using IMGT germline references to assign V/J genes and CDR3. Reads were removed for weak V/J assignments (E-value above 1e-6), missing CDR3, stop codons, out-of-frame junctions, or ambiguous translated residues. V3J clonotypes were defined as sequences sharing the same inferred V gene, J gene, and CDR3 amino acid sequence. Percentage overlap between repertoires was computed as shared unique clonotypes divided by the size of the smaller repertoire. Three approaches were used to assess repertoire richness: RTK rarefaction, the Chao1 estimator, and Recon v2.1 estimates of unobserved clonotypes. Generation probabilities were computed with OLGA for all TCRbeta clonotypes obtained by the gDNA method from a few donors. As stored in TCRdb, this immuneACCESS dataset retains in-frame rearrangements with V and J assigned. A fraction of the clones does not appear; measured against another copy, unresolved V genes explain less than half of the discrepancy, and the remainder lacks a known reason. V and J calls and clone size are given by that table; D and trimming were obtained from the DNA. Across this sample there are 950,000 to 1,100,000 clones, with more than 75% seen only once. 0.61% of the sample is taken by the ten largest.

The CDR3 runs 12 amino acids, cysteine and phenylalanine included. Only the CDR3 DNA is retained, 36 bases long and in frame from the first base. The V and J ends are trimmed by 1 base and 7 bases, leaving 6 bases between them. CDR1 and CDR2, per the germline V gene, are SGHTS and YDEGEE. Material for sequencing was memory CD4+ T cells from PBMCs. This sample's cell subset or site label indicates: CD45RA-negative fraction. The sequence is built from TRBV5-8 and TRBJ1-3; the D gene assignment is ambiguous. This receptor was taken from a young man in good health. Some clones in this sample may be carry-over from other donors' samples. Here the CDR3 is given as CASSLIVNTIYF. The DNA sequence is given as TGTGCCAGCAGCTTGATAGTTAACACCATATATTTT.